One and the same sample provided the 5 T cell receptor beta chains below, sequenced in a study of monozygotic twins with inflammatory bowel disease. TCRdb reprocessed the 5' RACE reads and stores each CDR3 protein as one record, lacking DNA. This sample contains more than 75,000 distinct CDR3 sequences. Sequencing was carried out using blood. The receptors were gathered from a human donor with ulcerative colitis or Crohn's disease, or a healthy co-twin of an affected twin (not recorded which).

J is TRBJ2-2 and V is TRBV7-2. The CDR3 is 13 residues long. Germline V gene data show CDR1 as SGHTA and CDR2 as FQGNSA. CDR3 region: CASSSVNTGELFF.

CDR3 residues: CASSLGLSQVSGNTIYF. The chain links TRBV6-1 to TRBJ1-3; TCRdb's D call of TRBD1 is untestable without DNA. Germline V lookup: CDR1 MNHNS, CDR2 SASEGT. This CDR3 region has 17 residues.

The chain joins TRBV5-1 to TRBJ1-1; checking the TCRdb D call of TRBD1 is not possible without DNA. Germline CDR1 and CDR2: SGHRS and YFSETQ. The CDR3 runs 15 residues. This chain's CDR3 is CASRPQPGQNTEAFF.

The genes are TRBV12-3 or TRBV12-4 and TRBJ2-7; the TCRdb call, TRBD1, lacks DNA for checking. The CDR3 length is 13 residues. CDR3 residues: CASSTRDNVWQYF.

The chain uses TRBV5-4 and TRBJ2-1. From germline, CDR1 is SGHNT and CDR2 YYREEE (reference sequence). The CDR3 has 14 residues. CDR3 sequence: CASRPASSYNEQFF.